This T cell receptor beta chain was retrieved from a study of long-term antiretroviral therapy in people with HIV. The run of the v3.0 immunoSEQ assay was at survey level. Generated by immunoSEQ multiplex PCR, the TCRdb table keeps only in-frame clones and is missing some. Found here are about 28,000 clones, 95% of them singletons; the top ten hold about 3%. Trimming shortened V by 5 bases and J by 1 base, and 2 bases separated the two germline ends. CDR1 is GTSNPN and CDR2 is SVGIG in the germline V gene (reference sequence). The CDR3 runs 10 residues. The source was unsorted PBMCs, collected 5.3 years after starting antiretroviral therapy. The receptor's source is a man aged 50 to 59 with HIV. This chain uses TRBV30 with TRBJ1-1; no definite D call. CDR3 protein: CAWGNTEAFF. CDR3 DNA sequence: TGTGCCTGGGGGAACACTGAAGCTTTCTTT.